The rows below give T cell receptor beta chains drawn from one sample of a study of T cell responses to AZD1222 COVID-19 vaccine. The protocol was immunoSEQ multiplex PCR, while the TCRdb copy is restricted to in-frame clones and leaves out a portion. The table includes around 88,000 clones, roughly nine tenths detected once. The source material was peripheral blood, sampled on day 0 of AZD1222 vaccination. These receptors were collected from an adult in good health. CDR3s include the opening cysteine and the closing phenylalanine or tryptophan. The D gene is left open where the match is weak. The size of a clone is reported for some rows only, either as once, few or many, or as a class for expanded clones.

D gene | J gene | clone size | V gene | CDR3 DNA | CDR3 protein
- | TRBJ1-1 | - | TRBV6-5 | TGTGCCAGCAGTTCCCGGGACGGGGCAAGCGCTTTCTTT | CASSSRDGASAFF
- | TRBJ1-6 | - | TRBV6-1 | TGTGCCAGCAGTGACAGGGCTAATTCACCCCTCCACTTT | CASSDRANSPLHF
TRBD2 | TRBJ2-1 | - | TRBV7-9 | TGTGCCAGCAGCTTCTTAGCGGGGGAAAATGAGCAGTTCTTC | CASSFLAGENEQFF
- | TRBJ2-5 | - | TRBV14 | TGTGCCAGCAGCCCCCTTCCCTGGACAAACCAAGAGACCCAGTACTTC | CASSPLPWTNQETQYF
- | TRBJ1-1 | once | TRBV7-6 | TGTGCCAGCAGCTTAGGCAGGGGGAACACTGAAGCTTTCTTT | CASSLGRGNTEAFF
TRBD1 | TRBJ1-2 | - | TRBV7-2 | TGTGCCAGCAGCTTTGCCACCGGGACAGGGGTTGGCTACACCTTC | CASSFATGTGVGYTF
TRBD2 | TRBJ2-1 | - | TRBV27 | TGTGCCAGCAGTTCGGGACTAGCGGAGGGGGGTTCCTACAATGAGCAGTTCTTC | CASSSGLAEGGSYNEQFF
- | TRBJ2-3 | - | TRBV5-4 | TGTGCCAGCAGCTTGGTCGCAGGGCAACCCACTGATACGCAGTATTTT | CASSLVAGQPTDTQYF
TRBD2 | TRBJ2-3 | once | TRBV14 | TGTGCCAGCAGCCAAGTGGCACTAGCGGCCACAGATACGCAGTATTTT | CASSQVALAATDTQYF
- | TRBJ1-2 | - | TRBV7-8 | TGTGCCAGCAGCCCCGGCAGAGCAGCTAACTATGGCTACACCTTC | CASSPGRAANYGYTF
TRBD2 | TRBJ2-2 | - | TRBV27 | TGTGCCAGCAGTTTGGGGAGTCGAGCAGCGGGAGTCAGGACCGGGGAGCTGTTTTTT | CASSLGSRAAGVRTGELFF
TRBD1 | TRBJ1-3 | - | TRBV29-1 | TGCAGCGTTGCGACAGGGCAAGGAAACACCATATATTTT | CSVATGQGNTIYF
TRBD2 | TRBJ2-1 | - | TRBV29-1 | TGCAGCGTTCCACTAGCGGGGGGGCCTGGAGATGAGCAGTTCTTC | CSVPLAGGPGDEQFF
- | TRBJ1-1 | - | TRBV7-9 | TGTGCCAGCAGCTTGCAGATCCCAAACACTGAAGCTTTCTTT | CASSLQIPNTEAFF
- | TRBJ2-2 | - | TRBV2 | TGTGCCCACTTGGGGGAGACCGGGGAGCTGTTTTTT | CAHLGETGELFF
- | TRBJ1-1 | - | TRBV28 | TGTGCCAGCAGTTTCAGGGGAGGGACTGAAGCTTTCTTT | CASSFRGGTEAFF
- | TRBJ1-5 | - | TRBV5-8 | TGTGCCAGCAGCTATCGAACGACAGGCAATAAGCAGCCCCAGCATTTT | CASSYRTTGNKQPQHF
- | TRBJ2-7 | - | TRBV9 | TGTGCCAGCAGCGTAGATCCTAGCACCTACGAGCAGTACTTC | CASSVDPSTYEQYF
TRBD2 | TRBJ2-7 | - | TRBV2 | TGTGCCAGCAGTGACCACGGACTAGCCTACGAGCAGTACTTC | CASSDHGLAYEQYF
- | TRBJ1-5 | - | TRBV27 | TGTGCCAGCAGTGGAGGACTTTGGAGCAATCAGCCCCAGCATTTT | CASSGGLWSNQPQHF
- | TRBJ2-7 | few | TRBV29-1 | TGCAGCGTTGGAGGGGCCCCGAGCTCCTACGAGCAGTACTTC | CSVGGAPSSYEQYF
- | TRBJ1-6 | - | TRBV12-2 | TGTGCAAGTCGACCGGGACAGGGGCAAAAGAGCTCCTATAATTCACCCCTCCACTTT | CASRPGQGQKSSYNSPLHF
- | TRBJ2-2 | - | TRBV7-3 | TGTGCCAGCAGCTCAGGGGGGCGAGGCACCGGGGAGCTGTTTTTT | CASSSGGRGTGELFF
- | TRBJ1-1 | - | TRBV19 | TGTGCCAGTAGTATGGGGGGCCGCAACACTGAAGCTTTCTTT | CASSMGGRNTEAFF
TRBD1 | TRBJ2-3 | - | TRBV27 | TGTGCCAGCAGTTATAGGTTGGGACAGGGGGTCACAGATACGCAGTATTTT | CASSYRLGQGVTDTQYF
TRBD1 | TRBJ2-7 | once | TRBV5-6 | TGTGCCAGCAGCCATCGGGACAGATACGAGCAGTACTTC | CASSHRDRYEQYF
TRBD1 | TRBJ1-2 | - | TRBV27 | TGTGCCAGCAGGACAGGGCGAACTAACTATGGCTACACCTTC | CASRTGRTNYGYTF
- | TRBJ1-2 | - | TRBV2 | TGTGCCAGCAGTCAGGGACGGACCTATGGCTACACCTTC | CASSQGRTYGYTF
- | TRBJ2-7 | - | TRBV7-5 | TGTGCCAGAAGCTTAGCCGCGGGAATCACCTACGAGCAGTACTTC | CARSLAAGITYEQYF
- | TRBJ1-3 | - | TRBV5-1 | TGCGCCAGCAGCGAGGACTCAAGCTCTGGAAACACCATATATTTT | CASSEDSSSGNTIYF
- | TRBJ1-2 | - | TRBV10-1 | TGCGCCAGCAGTGAGGCGGGCAGCTATGGCTACACCTTC | CASSEAGSYGYTF
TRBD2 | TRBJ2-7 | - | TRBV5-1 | TGCGCCAGCAGCTTGAGGACTAGCGGGGGGGAGCAGTACTTC | CASSLRTSGGEQYF
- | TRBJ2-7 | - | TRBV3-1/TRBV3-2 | TGTGCCAGCAGCTATTGGAGCGCAGGGGTACACGAGCAGTACTTC | CASSYWSAGVHEQYF
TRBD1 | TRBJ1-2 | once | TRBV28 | TGTGCCAGCAGATCCAGGACAGGGGGCGCCAACTGGTATGGCTACACCTTC | CASRSRTGGANWYGYTF
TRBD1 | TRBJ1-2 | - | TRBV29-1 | TGCACCACCTACCGACAGGGGGAGGACTATGGCTACACCTTC | CTTYRQGEDYGYTF
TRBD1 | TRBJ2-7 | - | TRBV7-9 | TGTGCCAGCAGCGACGAGGGACAGGGGTCTAGGGAGCAGTACTTC | CASSDEGQGSREQYF
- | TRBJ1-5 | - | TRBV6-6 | TGTGCCAGCACCCAGGCGAGTAGCAATCAGCCCCAGCATTTT | CASTQASSNQPQHF
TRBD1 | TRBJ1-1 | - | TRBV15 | TGTGCCACCGGCGGACAGGCTTACACTGAAGCTTTCTTT | CATGGQAYTEAFF
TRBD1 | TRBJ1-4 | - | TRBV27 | TGTGCCAGCAGGGACCCCGGGACAGCGGGTGAAAAACTGTTTTTT | CASRDPGTAGEKLFF
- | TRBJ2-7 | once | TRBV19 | TGTGCCAGTAGTATCCGGGTCCAACCGCGCTACGAGCAGTACTTC | CASSIRVQPRYEQYF
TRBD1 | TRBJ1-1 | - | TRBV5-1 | TGCGCCAGCAGCCGGAAGACCGGGACAGGGAACACTGAAGCTTTCTTT | CASSRKTGTGNTEAFF
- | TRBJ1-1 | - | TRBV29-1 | TGCAGCGTGCCAGGTTTAGGTAACACTGAAGCTTTCTTT | CSVPGLGNTEAFF
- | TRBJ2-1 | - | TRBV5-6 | TGTGCCAGCAGCCCCAGGCCTCACAATGAGCAGTTCTTC | CASSPRPHNEQFF
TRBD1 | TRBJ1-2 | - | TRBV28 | TGTGCCACTCGGACAGGACTCTCTGGCTACACCTTC | CATRTGLSGYTF
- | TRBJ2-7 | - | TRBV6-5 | TGTGCCAGCAGTTACGGGCAGGGGTCCGAGCAGTACTTC | CASSYGQGSEQYF
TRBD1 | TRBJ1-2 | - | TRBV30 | TGTGCCTGGAGGGGACAGGGGGCGCTTGGCTACACCTTC | CAWRGQGALGYTF
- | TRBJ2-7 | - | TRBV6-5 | TGTGCCAGCAGTTACGGTTGGGTCGAGCAGTACTTC | CASSYGWVEQYF
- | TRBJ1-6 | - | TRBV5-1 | TGCGCCAGCAGCTTGGCCTGGCAAGATAATTCACCCCTCCACTTT | CASSLAWQDNSPLHF
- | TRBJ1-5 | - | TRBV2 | TGTGCCAGCATGGGACTCCCCAATCAGCCCCAGCATTTT | CASMGLPNQPQHF
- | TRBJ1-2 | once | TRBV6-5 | TGTGCCAGCAAGGAGGGGGGCGGTGGCTACACCTTC | CASKEGGGGYTF
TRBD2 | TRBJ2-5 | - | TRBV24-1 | TGTGCCACCAGCCCGACTAGCGGGGGGGAGCGGGAGACCCAGTACTTC | CATSPTSGGERETQYF
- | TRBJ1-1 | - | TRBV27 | TGTGCCAGCAGTTCCCCCGCAGCCCAGGGCACTGAAGCTTTCTTT | CASSSPAAQGTEAFF
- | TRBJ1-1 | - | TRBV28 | TGTGCCAGCAGTTTGAGGGGACTGAACACTGAAGCTTTCTTT | CASSLRGLNTEAFF
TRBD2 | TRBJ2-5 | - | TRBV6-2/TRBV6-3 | TGTGCCAGCAGTTACTCCCAGCGGGAGATGGAGACCCAGTACTTC | CASSYSQREMETQYF
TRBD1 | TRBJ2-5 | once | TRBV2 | TGTGCCAGCAGTGAGACAGGGTTTACGGTAGAAGAGACCCAGTACTTC | CASSETGFTVEETQYF
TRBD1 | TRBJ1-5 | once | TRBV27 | TGTGCCAGCAGGAGGACAGGGGGCAATCAGCCCCAGCATTTT | CASRRTGGNQPQHF
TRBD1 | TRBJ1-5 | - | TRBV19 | TGTGCCAGTAGCATTGGGACAGGGGGCAAGGGAAGTCAGCCCCAGCATTTT | CASSIGTGGKGSQPQHF
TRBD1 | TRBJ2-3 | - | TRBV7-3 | TGTGCCAGCAGCTTGACAGGGGAAGGATCGCAGTATTTT | CASSLTGEGSQYF
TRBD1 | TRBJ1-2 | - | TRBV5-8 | TGTGCCAGCAGCTTGCCTGGACAGGGGGACGGCTATGGCTACACCTTC | CASSLPGQGDGYGYTF
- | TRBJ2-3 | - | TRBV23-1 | TGCGCCAGCAGGGATACAGATACGCAGTATTTT | CASRDTDTQYF